This T cell receptor beta chain was captured in a study of T-cell memory formation after mild COVID-19. Points from the study as a whole: For contracting clones, CD4+ ones sat mainly in CM and EM, CD8+ in EMRA. The pre-infection memory compartment contained some responding clones, suggesting cross-reactive memory joined.

Regarding this clonotype: Its matching antigen is unknown.

From the 5' RACE reads, TCRdb called clonotypes with MiXCR, one entry per CDR3 protein. The sample lists 450,000 to 650,000 distinct CDR3 sequences; about 20% were seen once. This receptor was taken from an adult woman who had mild COVID-19 (a few samples of this study predate the infection). Cell type and time point are not known. Sequencing input: PBMCs or a T cell subset sorted from them (not recorded which).

For the CDR3, the DNA is TGTGCCAGCAGCTTAGCTCTAGGACAGGGACGGAACACCTTC. Its translation: CASSLALGQGRNTF. This chain connects TRBV7-8 to TRBJ1-2, with TRBD1 identical over 8 bases. Germline loops: CDR1 SGHVS, CDR2 FQNEAQ. Unmatched junction bases numbered 9, after V lost 0 bases and J lost 12 bases. The CDR3 extends over 14 amino acids.